This T cell receptor beta chain derives from a study of shared clonotypes between healthy human individuals. V lost 4 bases, J lost 4 bases, and 13 bases lay in between. This CDR3 contains 14 residues. Germline loops: CDR1 MNHNS, CDR2 SASEGT. Libraries were prepared by immunoSEQ multiplex PCR; TCRdb keeps only in-frame clonotypes and omits some of them. The sample gives fewer than 3 million clones, around 90% of which show up once; roughly 0.34% is in the top ten. In its sample, this clone was seen a few times. At the DNA level, this CDR3 is encoded by other sequences in the same sample as well. The specimen was naive CD4+ T cells from PBMCs. Noted subset: CD45RA+ positively selected. The chain couples TRBV6-1 to TRBJ1-1; D is possibly TRBD1 (5 bases). The receptor's source is a man in his late teens or twenties in good health. Some clones in this sample may be carry-over from other donors' samples. The CDR3 is CASSGTGVGTEAFF. In nucleotides, the CDR3 is TGTGCCAGCAGTGGGACGGGGGTCGGCACTGAAGCTTTCTTT.